This T cell receptor (beta chain) was sequenced during a study of blood T cell repertoires in COVID-19. V lost 2 bases to trimming and J lost 7 bases; unmatched junction nucleotides: 14. CDR1 is MNHEY and CDR2 is SMNVEV in the germline V gene (reference sequence). The CDR3 runs to 18 residues. The table came from immunoSEQ multiplex PCR; TCRdb's copy has only in-frame clones and leaves some out. This table holds 200,000 to 250,000 clones, around 80% found once. The chain is built from TRBV27 and TRBJ2-7; TRBD2 matches at 13 bases. Specimen: peripheral blood. The origin of this receptor is a woman aged 25-40 years with COVID-19, enrolled during active disease. CDR3 loop: CASSLRTSGSRGLGEQYF. The CDR3 region has the DNA TGTGCCAGCAGTTTACGGACTAGCGGGAGTAGAGGGTTGGGAGAGCAGTACTTC.